The source of this T cell receptor beta chain is a study of cytomegalovirus exposure and HLA in healthy donors. Study-wide results and limits: According to a subsequent analysis, TCR clusters from the first cohort were inclined to appear together in the roughly 120 validation repertoires. Cytomegalovirus association was assigned to approximately 180 TCR beta chains.

V lost 2 bases and J 2 bases, leaving 7 bases between the germline ends. The germline gives CDR1 MDHEN, CDR2 SYDVKM. This CDR3 has 14 residues. The table came from immunoSEQ multiplex PCR; TCRdb's copy has only in-frame clones and leaves some out. The data hold 150,000 to 200,000 clones, with approximately 88% observed a single time. A word on this clone: Its target is unknown.

The specimen was PBMCs. The sequence derives from a man under 40 in good health and CMV-seropositive. The chain has TRBV28 and TRBJ2-1, with D perhaps matching TRBD2 (6 bases). The CDR3, as DNA: TGTGCCAGCAGTTTAGGCGGGACCTACAATGAGCAGTTCTTC. This codes for CASSLGGTYNEQFF.